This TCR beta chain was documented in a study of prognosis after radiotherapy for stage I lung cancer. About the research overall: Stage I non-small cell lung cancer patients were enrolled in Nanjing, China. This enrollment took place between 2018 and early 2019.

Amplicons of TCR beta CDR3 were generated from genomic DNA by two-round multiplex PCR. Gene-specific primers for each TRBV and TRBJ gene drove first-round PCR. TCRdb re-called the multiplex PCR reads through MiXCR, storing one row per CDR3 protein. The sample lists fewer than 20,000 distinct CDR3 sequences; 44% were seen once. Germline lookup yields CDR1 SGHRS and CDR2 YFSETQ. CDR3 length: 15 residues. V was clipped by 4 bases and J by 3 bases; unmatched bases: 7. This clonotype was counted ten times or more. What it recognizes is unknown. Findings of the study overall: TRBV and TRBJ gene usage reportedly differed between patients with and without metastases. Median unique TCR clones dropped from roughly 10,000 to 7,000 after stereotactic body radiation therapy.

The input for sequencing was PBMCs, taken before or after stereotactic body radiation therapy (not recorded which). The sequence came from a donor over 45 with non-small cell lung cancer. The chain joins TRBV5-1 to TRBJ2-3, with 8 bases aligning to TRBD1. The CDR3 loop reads CASSAQGALTDTQYF. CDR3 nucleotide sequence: TGCGCCAGCAGCGCCCAGGGGGCGCTTACAGATACGCAGTATTTT.